This is a list of T cell receptor beta chains from one sample in a study of cytomegalovirus exposure and HLA in healthy donors. Data came from immunoSEQ multiplex PCR; TCRdb stores just in-frame clones and leaves some out. This repertoire shows 140,000 to 150,000 clones, 70% found once; its top ten account for roughly 1.9%. Sequenced material: PBMCs. The receptors were sampled from a woman aged 55-75 years in good health and CMV-seropositive. CDR3s include the opening cysteine and the closing phenylalanine or tryptophan. A D gene is named only where the DNA matches it firmly. Some rows mark clone size as missing; the rest say once, few, many or name a class of expanded clone.

clone_size: .
d_call: TRBD1
j_call: TRBJ1-1
v_call: TRBV28
cdr3_aa: CASSSPTGGNTEAFF
cdr3_nt: TGTGCCAGCAGTTCCCCGACAGGGGGCAACACTGAAGCTTTCTTT

clone_size: .
d_call: .
j_call: TRBJ1-5
v_call: TRBV6-1
cdr3_aa: CASSEAGRPGDQPQHF
cdr3_nt: TGTGCCAGCAGTGAAGCCGGAAGACCAGGGGATCAGCCCCAGCATTTT

clone_size: .
d_call: .
j_call: TRBJ2-1
v_call: TRBV12-2
cdr3_aa: CASRLGKTNEQFF
cdr3_nt: TGTGCAAGTCGCTTAGGGAAGACTAATGAGCAGTTCTTC

clone_size: .
d_call: .
j_call: TRBJ2-2
v_call: TRBV6-4
cdr3_aa: CASSPKVAGELFF
cdr3_nt: TGTGCCAGCAGTCCGAAAGTAGCCGGGGAGCTGTTTTTT

clone_size: .
d_call: TRBD1
j_call: TRBJ1-3
v_call: TRBV2
cdr3_aa: CASNRDRASGNTIYF
cdr3_nt: TGTGCCAGCAATCGGGACAGGGCATCTGGAAACACCATATATTTT

clone_size: few
d_call: .
j_call: TRBJ2-7
v_call: TRBV28
cdr3_aa: CASSSRVYEQYF
cdr3_nt: TGTGCCAGCAGCTCCCGGGTTTACGAGCAGTACTTC

clone_size: .
d_call: TRBD1
j_call: TRBJ1-3
v_call: TRBV27
cdr3_aa: CASSIRTGSDLYF
cdr3_nt: TGTGCCAGCAGTATAAGGACAGGGTCCGATCTATATTTT

clone_size: .
d_call: .
j_call: TRBJ1-6
v_call: TRBV28
cdr3_aa: CASSSAGLYNSPLHF
cdr3_nt: TGTGCCAGCAGTTCCGCGGGTCTCTATAATTCACCCCTCCACTTT

clone_size: .
d_call: TRBD1
j_call: TRBJ2-7
v_call: TRBV30
cdr3_aa: CAWSGDSFYEQYF
cdr3_nt: TGTGCCTGGAGTGGGGACAGTTTCTACGAGCAGTACTTC

clone_size: .
d_call: .
j_call: TRBJ1-5
v_call: TRBV19
cdr3_aa: CASSLDRKDNQPQHF
cdr3_nt: TGTGCCAGTAGTCTAGACAGGAAGGATAATCAGCCCCAGCATTTT

clone_size: .
d_call: .
j_call: TRBJ2-7
v_call: TRBV28
cdr3_aa: CASSPLYEQYF
cdr3_nt: TGTGCCAGCAGTCCCCTTTACGAGCAGTACTTC

clone_size: .
d_call: .
j_call: TRBJ2-4
v_call: TRBV9
cdr3_aa: CASSPGGDHIQYF
cdr3_nt: TGTGCCAGCAGCCCAGGAGGTGATCACATTCAGTACTTC

clone_size: few
d_call: TRBD1
j_call: TRBJ1-2
v_call: TRBV19
cdr3_aa: CASSSRTGTNGYTF
cdr3_nt: TGTGCCAGTAGTTCCCGGACAGGGACAAACGGCTACACCTTC

clone_size: .
d_call: TRBD1
j_call: TRBJ2-7
v_call: TRBV7-8
cdr3_aa: CASSPMDRAYEQYF
cdr3_nt: TGTGCCAGCAGCCCAATGGACAGGGCCTACGAGCAGTACTTC

clone_size: .
d_call: TRBD2
j_call: TRBJ2-2
v_call: TRBV29-1
cdr3_aa: CSAGTSGRSGGELFF
cdr3_nt: TGCAGCGCAGGGACTAGCGGGAGGTCGGGCGGGGAGCTGTTTTTT

clone_size: .
d_call: .
j_call: TRBJ1-1
v_call: TRBV12-5
cdr3_aa: CASAMVSGKAFF
cdr3_nt: TGTGCTAGTGCTATGGTATCGGGGAAAGCTTTCTTT

clone_size: .
d_call: TRBD1
j_call: TRBJ1-5
v_call: TRBV6-1
cdr3_aa: CASSERTGLPPQHF
cdr3_nt: TGTGCCAGCAGTGAACGGACAGGGCTTCCGCCCCAGCATTTT

clone_size: few
d_call: .
j_call: TRBJ2-5
v_call: TRBV6-5
cdr3_aa: CASSSSYGETQYF
cdr3_nt: TGTGCCAGCAGCTCTTCCTACGGGGAGACCCAGTACTTC

clone_size: .
d_call: .
j_call: TRBJ2-7
v_call: TRBV4-1
cdr3_aa: CASSQDGGSGSYEQYF
cdr3_nt: TGCGCCAGCAGCCAAGACGGGGGAAGTGGGTCCTACGAGCAGTACTTC

clone_size: .
d_call: TRBD1
j_call: TRBJ1-1
v_call: TRBV6-6
cdr3_aa: CASIPPRGTEAFF
cdr3_nt: TGTGCCAGCATTCCCCCCAGGGGGACTGAAGCTTTCTTT

clone_size: .
d_call: .
j_call: TRBJ1-4
v_call: TRBV28
cdr3_aa: CASYLNEKLFF
cdr3_nt: TGTGCCAGCTACTTGAATGAAAAACTGTTTTTT

clone_size: .
d_call: .
j_call: TRBJ2-1
v_call: TRBV5-1
cdr3_aa: CASSLAGGGSYNEQFF
cdr3_nt: TGCGCCAGCAGCTTGGCTGGGGGAGGCTCCTACAATGAGCAGTTCTTC

clone_size: once
d_call: TRBD2
j_call: TRBJ2-1
v_call: TRBV5-1
cdr3_aa: CASSPAPSGSVDEQFF
cdr3_nt: TGCGCCAGCAGCCCGGCGCCTAGCGGGAGTGTCGATGAGCAGTTCTTC

clone_size: .
d_call: .
j_call: TRBJ2-1
v_call: TRBV7-8
cdr3_aa: CASSLEGQGDHNEQFF
cdr3_nt: TGTGCCAGCAGCTTAGAGGGCCAGGGCGACCACAATGAGCAGTTCTTC

clone_size: .
d_call: .
j_call: TRBJ1-2
v_call: TRBV6-5
cdr3_aa: CASSYSGGLTF
cdr3_nt: TGTGCCAGCAGTTACTCTGGCGGTTTGACCTTC

clone_size: once
d_call: TRBD1
j_call: TRBJ1-5
v_call: TRBV27
cdr3_aa: CASRYSGGSNQPQHF
cdr3_nt: TGTGCCAGCAGGTACTCAGGGGGCTCCAATCAGCCCCAGCATTTT

clone_size: few
d_call: TRBD1
j_call: TRBJ1-3
v_call: TRBV6-1
cdr3_aa: CASSEPGQGNTIYF
cdr3_nt: TGTGCCAGCAGTGAGCCGGGACAGGGAAACACCATATATTTT

clone_size: .
d_call: .
j_call: TRBJ2-7
v_call: TRBV7-6
cdr3_aa: CASSFNEQYF
cdr3_nt: TGTGCCAGCAGCTTTAACGAGCAGTACTTC

clone_size: .
d_call: TRBD1
j_call: TRBJ2-3
v_call: TRBV5-1
cdr3_aa: CASSSNRGQSDTQYF
cdr3_nt: TGCGCCAGCAGTTCTAACAGGGGGCAGTCAGATACGCAGTATTTT

clone_size: .
d_call: TRBD1
j_call: TRBJ1-2
v_call: TRBV5-1
cdr3_aa: CASYQDRGSYTF
cdr3_nt: TGCGCCAGCTATCAAGACAGGGGGAGCTACACCTTC

clone_size: few
d_call: .
j_call: TRBJ1-5
v_call: TRBV6-5
cdr3_aa: CASSYGGGAGQPQHF
cdr3_nt: TGTGCCAGCAGTTACGGGGGAGGGGCAGGTCAGCCCCAGCATTTT

clone_size: .
d_call: .
j_call: TRBJ1-5
v_call: TRBV7-9
cdr3_aa: CASSAIDNQPQHF
cdr3_nt: TGTGCCAGCAGCGCAATCGACAACCAGCCCCAGCATTTT

clone_size: .
d_call: .
j_call: TRBJ1-2
v_call: TRBV4-1
cdr3_aa: CASSQGYELGYGYTF
cdr3_nt: TGCGCCAGCAGCCAAGGGTACGAACTAGGCTATGGCTACACCTTC

clone_size: .
d_call: TRBD2
j_call: TRBJ2-7
v_call: TRBV5-4
cdr3_aa: CASSTSGNHEQYF
cdr3_nt: TGTGCCAGCAGCACCAGCGGGAACCACGAGCAGTACTTC

clone_size: .
d_call: TRBD2
j_call: TRBJ2-7
v_call: TRBV9
cdr3_aa: CASSVERGRAGEQYF
cdr3_nt: TGTGCCAGCAGCGTCGAACGCGGGAGGGCAGGCGAGCAGTACTTC

clone_size: .
d_call: TRBD1
j_call: TRBJ2-7
v_call: TRBV19
cdr3_aa: CASSGQGTYEQYF
cdr3_nt: TGTGCCAGTAGCGGACAGGGAACCTACGAGCAGTACTTC

clone_size: .
d_call: .
j_call: TRBJ2-7
v_call: TRBV28
cdr3_aa: CASSQIHEQYF
cdr3_nt: TGTGCCAGCAGCCAGATACACGAGCAGTACTTC

clone_size: once
d_call: .
j_call: TRBJ2-3
v_call: TRBV5-4
cdr3_aa: CASSPGTSTDTQYF
cdr3_nt: TGTGCCAGCAGCCCGGGGACTTCCACAGATACGCAGTATTTT

clone_size: few
d_call: .
j_call: TRBJ1-1
v_call: TRBV10-1
cdr3_aa: CASKDSLNTEAFF
cdr3_nt: TGCGCCAGCAAGGACAGCCTGAACACTGAAGCTTTCTTT

clone_size: once
d_call: .
j_call: TRBJ1-2
v_call: TRBV7-9
cdr3_aa: CASSDTGRGYNYGYTF
cdr3_nt: TGTGCCAGCAGCGACACGGGTCGGGGTTATAACTATGGCTACACCTTC

clone_size: few
d_call: TRBD2
j_call: TRBJ2-2
v_call: TRBV5-1
cdr3_aa: CASSAGDPTGELFF
cdr3_nt: TGCGCCAGCAGCGCGGGAGATCCCACCGGGGAGCTGTTTTTT

clone_size: .
d_call: .
j_call: TRBJ1-1
v_call: TRBV5-1
cdr3_aa: CASSLVSTGSGIQAFF
cdr3_nt: TGCGCCAGCAGCTTGGTCTCGACGGGCAGCGGGATTCAAGCTTTCTTT

clone_size: .
d_call: .
j_call: TRBJ1-2
v_call: TRBV6-5
cdr3_aa: CASRDTNYGYTF
cdr3_nt: TGTGCCAGCAGGGACACTAACTATGGCTACACCTTC

clone_size: few
d_call: TRBD2
j_call: TRBJ2-7
v_call: TRBV28
cdr3_aa: CASLGGAYEQYF
cdr3_nt: TGTGCCAGCCTGGGGGGGGCCTACGAGCAGTACTTC

clone_size: .
d_call: TRBD1
j_call: TRBJ1-1
v_call: TRBV2
cdr3_aa: CASSLDRNTEASF
cdr3_nt: TGTGCCAGCAGCCTGGACAGGAACACTGAAGCTTCCTTT

clone_size: .
d_call: TRBD1
j_call: TRBJ1-2
v_call: TRBV28
cdr3_aa: CASSLHGQGSYGYTF
cdr3_nt: TGTGCCAGCAGTCTCCACGGACAGGGGAGCTATGGCTACACCTTC

clone_size: .
d_call: TRBD2
j_call: TRBJ2-5
v_call: TRBV11-2
cdr3_aa: CASSSSGRALETQYF
cdr3_nt: TGTGCCAGCAGCTCTAGCGGGAGGGCCCTTGAGACCCAGTACTTC

clone_size: .
d_call: .
j_call: TRBJ2-7
v_call: TRBV10-1
cdr3_aa: CASSDNIGSTYEQYF
cdr3_nt: TGCGCCAGCAGTGATAACATCGGGAGTACCTACGAGCAGTACTTC

clone_size: few
d_call: .
j_call: TRBJ1-4
v_call: TRBV5-1
cdr3_aa: CASSSTSGATNEKLFF
cdr3_nt: TGCGCCAGCAGCTCGACTTCGGGTGCAACTAATGAAAAACTGTTTTTT

clone_size: .
d_call: TRBD1
j_call: TRBJ2-3
v_call: TRBV19
cdr3_aa: CASSSTERTGGTDTQYF
cdr3_nt: TGTGCCAGTAGTTCCACGGAACGGACAGGGGGTACAGATACGCAGTATTTT

clone_size: few
d_call: .
j_call: TRBJ1-5
v_call: TRBV7-9
cdr3_aa: CASSFSQGTQHF
cdr3_nt: TGTGCCAGCAGCTTTAGTCAGGGTACCCAGCATTTT

clone_size: .
d_call: TRBD2
j_call: TRBJ2-1
v_call: TRBV6-4
cdr3_aa: CASSAGTKQFF
cdr3_nt: TGTGCCAGCAGTGCCGGGACTAAGCAGTTCTTC

clone_size: .
d_call: TRBD1
j_call: TRBJ1-2
v_call: TRBV2
cdr3_aa: CASSGTGGYGYTF
cdr3_nt: TGTGCCAGCAGTGGGACAGGGGGCTATGGCTACACCTTC

clone_size: .
d_call: .
j_call: TRBJ1-1
v_call: TRBV10-3
cdr3_aa: CAISERRENTEAFF
cdr3_nt: TGTGCCATCAGTGAGCGAAGAGAGAACACTGAAGCTTTCTTT

clone_size: once
d_call: .
j_call: TRBJ1-2
v_call: TRBV19
cdr3_aa: CASSEARLWGYTF
cdr3_nt: TGTGCCAGTAGTGAGGCAAGGCTCTGGGGCTACACCTTC

clone_size: once
d_call: .
j_call: TRBJ2-7
v_call: TRBV20-1
cdr3_aa: CSASGGNEQYF
cdr3_nt: TGCAGTGCTAGCGGCGGAAACGAGCAGTACTTC

clone_size: few
d_call: .
j_call: TRBJ2-1
v_call: TRBV28
cdr3_aa: CATWGDYNEQFF
cdr3_nt: TGTGCCACCTGGGGGGACTACAATGAGCAGTTCTTC

clone_size: few
d_call: TRBD2
j_call: TRBJ2-7
v_call: TRBV6-5
cdr3_aa: CASRRETSVVYEQYF
cdr3_nt: TGTGCCAGCAGGAGAGAGACTAGCGTCGTCTACGAGCAGTACTTC